These 28 T cell receptor beta chains were sequenced from one sample in a study of radiation and T cells in renal cell carcinoma (dated by TCRdb to 2018 to 2020). This sample's time point label indicates: blood 2 weeks post-SBRT. The label giving this sample's treatment or condition can be read as: 15 Gy SBRT to primary tumor, nephrectomy 4 weeks later. Library method: the immunoSEQ multiplex PCR assay. The immuneACCESS repertoire file appears here via TCRdb, limited to in-frame rearrangements. These files lack a portion of the clones; in checked studies, under half of the deficit traces to unresolved V genes, and the cause of the others is not known. The sample yields roughly 130,000 clones; 88% were counted once. Clones ranked in the top ten supply nearly 6% of the sample. The material was blood, obtained from a patient whose treatment included radiotherapy and nephrectomy. Source of these receptors: a woman aged 70-85 years with renal cell carcinoma.

This clone has a handful of counts. The chain recombines TRBV5-8 with TRBJ2-5; 8 bases align to TRBD2. The V gene's germline CDR1 is SGHTS and CDR2 YDEGEE. The CDR3 contains 14 residues. Trimming at V came to 1 base and at J to 4 bases, leaving 3 bases not matched to a gene. CDR3 DNA sequence: TGTGCCAGCAGCTTGATGAGCGGGGGAGAGACCCAGTACTTC. This translates into CASSLMSGGETQYF. Using reference TRBV5-8 and TRBJ2-5 for the parts outside the CDR3, the full variable domain is EAGVTQSPTHLIKTRGQQATLRCSPISGHTSVYWYQQALGLGLQFLLWYDEGEERNRGNFPPRFSGRQFPNYSSELNVNALELEDSALYLCASSLMSGGETQYFGPGTRLLVL.

The chain links TRBV9 to TRBJ2-5; 11 positions agree with TRBD2. CDR3 length: 18 amino acids. The V segment lost 3 bases and the J segment 0 bases; nucleotides outside the gene matches: 10. CDR1 and CDR2 (germline): SGDLS, YYNGEE. CDR3 in amino acids: CASSEGTSGLLYQETQYF. The CDR3, as DNA: TGTGCCAGCAGCGAGGGGACTAGCGGACTACTTTACCAAGAGACCCAGTACTTC.

V and J are TRBV6-5 and TRBJ2-2; D is perhaps TRBD1 (5 bases). CDR1 MNHEY and CDR2 SVGAGI come from the germline V gene. The CDR3 is 15 amino acids. The V end was cut by 5 bases, the J end by 4 bases, with 14 bases between. CDR3 sequence: CASSPPDRPTGELFF. The DNA of the CDR3 is TGTGCCAGCAGTCCACCAGACAGACCCACCGGGGAGCTGTTTTTT.

The chain joins TRBV19 to TRBJ1-5, with a tentative D call TRBD1 (6 bases). Trimming shortened V by 7 bases and J by 7 bases, and 20 bases separated the two germline ends. The CDR3 contains 15 residues. Germline V gives CDR1 LNHDA, CDR2 SQIVND (reference sequence). The CDR3 loop is CASTGEQGSRQPQHF. CDR3 bases: TGTGCCAGTACGGGAGAACAGGGAAGTAGACAGCCCCAGCATTTT.

Worth noting for this clone: The junction and the germline gene differ at one end; a read error may be behind it. V and J are TRBV19 and TRBJ2-5, with 8 bases aligning to TRBD1. The CDR3 extends over 15 amino acids. Germline values: CDR1 LNHDA, CDR2 SQIVND (reference sequence). The CDR3 region has the DNA TGTGCCAGTAGCAACCGGGACAGGCGCCAAGGGACCCAGTACTTC. Its protein is CASSNRDRRQGTQYF.

The V gene is TRBV15, the J gene TRBJ1-5; 9 bases are a match to TRBD1. Germline lookup yields CDR1 LNHNV and CDR2 YYDKDF (reference sequence). The V and J ends lost 5 bases and 7 bases, in that order; junction bases with no gene match: 3. The CDR3 has 13 amino acids. The CDR3 here is CATSRDREQPQHF. The CDR3 DNA reads TGTGCCACCAGCCGGGACAGGGAGCAGCCCCAGCATTTT.

The genes are TRBV11-2 and TRBJ2-5; 9 positions match TRBD2. V shed 5 bases, J shed 5 bases, and the junction held 9 bases outside the gene matches. From germline, CDR1 is SGHAT and CDR2 FQNNGV. The CDR3 is made up of 15 amino acids. Here the CDR3 reads CASSRGGAIGETQYF. Written as DNA, the CDR3 is TGTGCCAGCAGCCGCGGGGGGGCCATCGGGGAGACCCAGTACTTC.

This chain uses TRBV6-5 with TRBJ2-2, with 9 bases aligning to TRBD1. This CDR3 is 15 amino acids long. Per the germline V gene, CDR1 is MNHEY and CDR2 is SVGAGI. With 6 bases clipped from V and 5 bases from J, the junction kept 7 bases outside the gene matches. DNA for the CDR3: TGTGCCAGCAGACCAACAGGGGGCTGGACCGGGGAGCTGTTTTTT. It encodes CASRPTGGWTGELFF.

The J gene is TRBJ2-1, the V gene TRBV12-5, with 14 positions matching TRBD2. CDR1 LGHNT and CDR2 FRNRAP come from the germline V gene. V dropped 0 bases and J dropped 3; count of bases not matched to a gene: 4. The CDR3 is made up of 18 amino acids. The CDR3 spells CASGLVRGLAGDYNEQFF. As DNA, the CDR3 is TGTGCTAGTGGTTTGGTAAGGGGACTAGCGGGGGACTACAATGAGCAGTTCTTC.

The chain carries TRBV29-1 and TRBJ1-2, with 8 bases matching TRBD1. The CDR3 is made up of 13 amino acids. V gave up 6 bases and J gave up 7 bases; unmatched junction bases: 10. The germline gives CDR1 SQVTM, CDR2 ANQGSEA. The CDR3 reads CSVDRTGRGGYTF. In DNA, the CDR3 is TGCAGCGTGGACCGGACAGGGCGAGGTGGCTACACCTTC.

The chain joins TRBV6-6 to TRBJ1-4, with D hard to call. Germline CDR1 is MNHNY and CDR2 is SVGAGI (reference sequence). V shed 6 bases and J shed 3 bases, with 8 bases lying between them. The CDR3 loop spans 13 amino acids. The CDR3 coding sequence is TGTGCCAGCAGCGGGCCCCCTAATGAAAAACTGTTTTTT. Its protein is CASSGPPNEKLFF.

The chain has TRBV28 and TRBJ1-1, with 9 bases fitting TRBD1. The J segment lost 12 bases and the V segment lost 6 bases, leaving 11 bases of the junction unmatched. The CDR3 loop spans 13 amino acids. CDR1 is MDHEN, CDR2 SYDVKM, per germline. DNA for the CDR3: TGTGCCAGCAGATCGACCGGGACAGGGAATACTTTCTTT. Translating gives CASRSTGTGNTFF.

V usage is TRBV6-1 and J usage is TRBJ1-4, with D uncertain. The CDR3 consists of 15 residues. V lost 10 bases to trimming and J lost 1 base, with 16 bases between them. Germline assignment: CDR1 MNHNS and CDR2 SASEGT. The CDR3 sequence is CATQDIHGTNEKLFF. As DNA, the CDR3 is TGTGCCACCCAAGACATACACGGAACTAATGAAAAACTGTTTTTT.

This chain links TRBV6-5 with TRBJ2-3; D is ambiguous. The V gene's germline CDR1 is MNHEY and CDR2 SVGAGI. Trimming left V 2 bases short and J 1 base short, with 4 bases between. This CDR3 is built from 13 residues. This chain's CDR3 is CASSYVGTDTQYF. CDR3 DNA: TGTGCCAGCAGTTACGTTGGCACAGATACGCAGTATTTT.

This clone was picked up one time. The rearrangement links TRBV7-9 to TRBJ2-3; TRBD2 aligns across 9 bases. CDR1 is SEHNR and CDR2 is FQNEAQ in the germline V gene (reference sequence). The CDR3 extends over 16 amino acids. V was pared by 5 bases and J by 2 bases, with 8 bases of the junction left unmatched. The DNA for the CDR3 is TGTGCCAGCAGCCTACTGGTAGCGGGGGACACAGATACGCAGTATTTT. Translation gives CASSLLVAGDTDTQYF.

The chain combines TRBV10-3 with TRBJ2-1, with 11 nucleotides matching TRBD1. Germline V gene lookup returns CDR1 ENHRY and CDR2 SYGVKD. The CDR3 spans 15 residues. The junction had 7 bases not matched to a gene; V was cut back by 6 bases and J by 6 bases. The CDR3 region is CAISTGQGAGNEQFF. As DNA, the CDR3 is TGTGCCATCAGCACCGGACAGGGGGCGGGCAATGAGCAGTTCTTC.

The rearrangement uses TRBV4-3 and TRBJ1-4; tentative D call: TRBD1 (5 bases). This CDR3 is 17 amino acids long. Germline lookup yields CDR1 LGHNA and CDR2 YSLEER. V was pared by 1 base and J by 2 bases, with 14 bases between. The CDR3 loop is CASSQGAQGLTNEKLFF. The DNA for the CDR3 is TGCGCCAGCAGCCAAGGGGCGCAGGGCCTGACTAATGAAAAACTGTTTTTT.

V gene TRBV5-1 combines with J gene TRBJ2-7; maybe TRBD2 (6 bases). This CDR3 is built from 13 residues. Between the trimmed V and J ends, which lost 2 bases and 3 bases, there was a span of 9 bases. CDR1 and CDR2 (germline): SGHRS, YFSETQ. The CDR3 DNA sequence: TGCGCCAGCAGCTTAGACGGGAGCTACGAGCAGTACTTC. This encodes CASSLDGSYEQYF.

The chain recombines TRBV7-2 with TRBJ2-1; 7 bases are shared with TRBD2. CDR1 and CDR2 (germline): SGHTA, FQGNSA. Trimming cost V 5 bases and J 6 bases; bases outside gene matches: 10. CDR3 size: 15 residues. CDR3 sequence: CASSLDWGGSNEQFF. In nucleotides, the CDR3 is TGTGCCAGCAGCCTCGATTGGGGGGGATCCAATGAGCAGTTCTTC.

The count of this clone is one. The rearrangement uses TRBV18 and TRBJ1-4, with D uncertain. Germline V gives CDR1 KGHSH, CDR2 LQKENI. The V end lost 0 bases, the J end lost 6 bases, and 14 bases lay between the germline ends. The CDR3 runs to 16 residues. The CDR3 loop is CASSPPIRERDEKLFF. The CDR3 bases are TGTGCCAGCTCACCACCGATCCGGGAAAGAGATGAAAAACTGTTTTTT. Based on the CDR3 plus reference TRBV18 and TRBJ1-4, the full variable domain is NAGVMQNPRHLVRRRGQEARLRCSPMKGHSHVYWYRQLPEEGLKFMVYLQKENIIDESGMPKERFSAEFPKEGPSILRIQQVVRGDSAAYFCASSPPIRERDEKLFFGSGTQLSVL.

The rearrangement links TRBV6-1 to TRBJ2-2; D might be TRBD1 (5 bases). The CDR3 consists of 13 residues. Trimming removed 6 bases from V and 7 bases from J, with 12 bases in between. Per germline, CDR1 MNHNS and CDR2 SASEGT. DNA for the CDR3: TGTGCCAGCAGCGCTCAGGGTATCGGGGAGCTGTTTTTT. Its translation is CASSAQGIGELFF.

V and J are TRBV28 and TRBJ2-1; possible D gene TRBD2, 7 bases. Trimming removed 10 bases from V and 2 bases from J, with 12 bases in between. Germline lookup yields CDR1 MDHEN and CDR2 SYDVKM. This CDR3 region has 13 residues. CDR3 protein: CATQGRAYNEQFF. CDR3 DNA sequence: TGTGCCACTCAGGGGAGGGCCTACAATGAGCAGTTCTTC.

This clone is a singleton in its sample. This chain uses TRBV5-5 with TRBJ2-7, with 13 bases matching TRBD2. V shed 2 bases, J shed 2 bases, and the junction held 1 base outside the gene matches. CDR1 SGHKS and CDR2 YYEKEE come from the germline V gene (reference sequence). This CDR3 region has 15 residues. The CDR3 nucleotides read TGTGCCAGCAGCTTTACTAGCGGGGGGGCCTACGAGCAGTACTTC. This sequence encodes CASSFTSGGAYEQYF.

V gene TRBV4-1 combines with J gene TRBJ2-3, with D uncertain. The CDR3 runs to 15 residues. Trimming removed 0 bases at V and 4 bases at J, with 11 bases between. Germline CDR1 is MGHRA and CDR2 is YSYEKL. CDR3 sequence (DNA): TGCGCCAGCAGCCAAGACGGCGCAGGCCCAGATACGCAGTATTTT. Residues: CASSQDGAGPDTQYF.

V gene TRBV29-1 combines with J gene TRBJ1-2, with unresolved D. The CDR3 sequence is 15 residues long. Germline V gives CDR1 SQVTM, CDR2 ANQGSEA. V lost 5 bases to trimming and J lost 3 bases, with 19 bases between them. As DNA, the CDR3 is TGCAGCGTTTCCGCGAGGGCCGCCATGGACTATGGCTACACCTTC. It yields the protein CSVSARAAMDYGYTF. The entire variable domain, with the rest obtained from reference TRBV29-1 and TRBJ1-2, is as follows: SAVISQKPSRDICQRGTSLTIQCQVDSQVTMMFWYRQQPGQSLTLIATANQGSEATYESGFVIDKFPISRPNLTFSTLTVSNMSPEDSSIYLCSVSARAAMDYGYTFGSGTRLTVV.

This clone occurred a few times. This rearrangement joins TRBV7-9 to TRBJ1-4; TRBD1 is a possible D gene (5 bases). The CDR3 contains 18 residues. With 4 bases removed from V and 4 bases from J, the gap between germline ends came to 22 bases. Germline V gene data show CDR1 as SEHNR and CDR2 as FQNEAQ (reference sequence). The DNA for the CDR3 is TGTGCCAGCAGCTCCGAAAATGACTCAGGGCCCCTTAATGAAAAACTGTTTTTT. It is translated as CASSSENDSGPLNEKLFF.

A few counts support this clone. The rearrangement joins TRBV7-2 to TRBJ1-3, with D possibly TRBD1 on 6 matching bases. Germline V gene sequence: CDR1 SGHTA, CDR2 FQGNSA. The CDR3 contains 14 residues. V was cut by 4 bases and J by 4 bases, with 11 bases left in between. This chain's CDR3 is CASSSTGKGNTIYF. The CDR3 nucleotides read TGTGCCAGCAGCTCAACAGGGAAGGGAAACACCATATATTTT.

The chain carries TRBV18 and TRBJ1-6, with D unclear. The CDR3 covers 12 residues. Germline V lookup: CDR1 KGHSH, CDR2 LQKENI. V was trimmed by 2 bases and J by 6 bases, leaving 2 bases between them. Here the CDR3 DNA reads TGTGCCAGCTCACCAAGTAATTCACCCCTCCACTTT. Its protein product is CASSPSNSPLHF.